One sample yielded the 7 T cell receptor beta chains listed below, sequenced in a study of technical replicates of blood from a handful of donors. Using immunoSEQ multiplex PCR, the repertoire was profiled, and TCRdb retains in-frame clones only, with some absent. The top ten clones hold just over 0.3% of a sample with about 83,000 clones, roughly 96% of them seen once. Material: T cells isolated from PBMCs. These receptors all stem from a human donor in good health.

V gene TRBV13 combines with J gene TRBJ1-1; D might be TRBD1 (6 bases). Trimming removed 5 bases from V and 5 bases from J, with 18 bases in between. The length of the CDR3 is 15 residues. The germline V gene encodes CDR1 PRHDT and CDR2 FYEKMQ (reference sequence). As DNA, the CDR3 is TGTGCCAGCAGCCTAGCTCTTCAGGGGCGGACTGAAGCTTTCTTT. It encodes CASSLALQGRTEAFF.

The chain uses TRBV11-2 and TRBJ2-3, with a possible D match to TRBD2 (6 bases). Germline V CDR1 and CDR2: SGHAT, FQNNGV. Trimming shortened V by 4 bases and J by 3 bases, and 20 bases separated the two germline ends. The CDR3 length is 17 residues. The DNA of the CDR3 is TGTGCCAGCAGCTGGAATCCAACTAGCATAAGTACAGATACGCAGTATTTT. Residues: CASSWNPTSISTDTQYF.

The chain recombines TRBV19 with TRBJ1-1; TRBD1 matches 10 bases. Per the germline V gene, CDR1 is LNHDA and CDR2 is SQIVND (reference sequence). V lost 7 bases to trimming and J lost 3 bases; unmatched junction nucleotides: 8. The length of the CDR3 is 15 residues. CDR3: CASNRDRGFDTEAFF. CDR3 nucleotide sequence: TGTGCCAGTAACCGGGACAGGGGATTTGACACTGAAGCTTTCTTT.

The rearrangement links TRBV6-1 to TRBJ1-1, with D possibly TRBD1 on 5 matching bases. Trimming pared 11 bases from V and 1 base from J, leaving 8 bases between. CDR1 is MNHNS and CDR2 is SASEGT in the germline V gene. This CDR3 is 11 amino acids long. The CDR3: CASRENTEAFF. CDR3 in DNA: TGTGCCTCCAGGGAGAACACTGAAGCTTTCTTT.

The chain combines TRBV6-4 with TRBJ2-1, with 9 bases lining up with TRBD2. The CDR3 is 14 residues long. From germline, CDR1 is MRHNA and CDR2 SNTAGT. J gave up 8 bases and V 4 bases, and 6 bases lay outside the gene matches. The CDR3 nucleotides read TGTGCCAGCAGTGGAATAGCGGGAGTGGATGAGCAGTTCTTC. It yields the protein CASSGIAGVDEQFF.

The CDR3 sequence: CASSLAGGYEQYF. CDR3 coding DNA: TGTGCCAGCAGTTTAGCGGGAGGCTACGAGCAGTACTTC. V gene TRBV27 combines with J gene TRBJ2-7; 8 nucleotides agree with TRBD2. Unmatched junction bases numbered 0, after V lost 2 bases and J lost 3 bases. This CDR3 contains 13 residues. CDR1 MNHEY and CDR2 SMNVEV come from the germline V gene (reference sequence).

The chain couples TRBV4-2 to TRBJ2-2, with a possible D match to TRBD2 (6 bases). V gave up 2 bases and J gave up 4 bases, with 14 bases separating them. CDR1 and CDR2 from the germline V gene are LGHNA and YNFKEQ. This CDR3 spans 16 amino acids. The CDR3 sequence is CASSQPGLASTGELFF. In DNA, the CDR3 is TGTGCCAGCAGCCAACCTGGGCTAGCGTCCACCGGGGAGCTGTTTTTT.